One and the same sample provided the 7 T cell receptor beta chains below, sequenced in a study of cytomegalovirus exposure and HLA in healthy donors. Clones were read by immunoSEQ multiplex PCR, and TCRdb kept only the in-frame ones, dropping some. This table holds some 140,000 clones, 80% to 90% found once. Sequencing was carried out using PBMCs. Receptors were obtained from a woman under 40 in good health and CMV-seronegative.

The rearrangement uses TRBV18 and TRBJ2-7, with 8 bases lining up with TRBD1. The V and J ends lost 2 bases and 6 bases, in that order; junction bases with no gene match: 9. This CDR3 contains 15 residues. Germline V lookup: CDR1 KGHSH, CDR2 LQKENI. CDR3 sequence (DNA): TGTGCCAGCTCACCAACGTGGGGACAGGCTTTCGAGCAGTACTTC. It specifies CASSPTWGQAFEQYF.

J is TRBJ2-5 and V is TRBV2; 9 nucleotides align to TRBD2. The CDR3 runs 16 residues. CDR1 and CDR2 from the germline V gene are SNHLY and FYNNEI. With 7 bases clipped from V and 1 base from J, the junction kept 10 bases outside the gene matches. The CDR3 sequence is CASTRVAGALQETQYF. The CDR3 DNA is TGTGCCAGCACGCGGGTAGCGGGGGCCCTCCAAGAGACCCAGTACTTC. The full variable domain, its missing parts supplied by reference TRBV2 and TRBJ2-5, is EPEVTQTPSHQVTQMGQEVILRCVPISNHLYFYWYRQILGQKVEFLVSFYNNEISEKSEIFDDQFSVERPDGSNFTLKIRSTKLEDSAMYFCASTRVAGALQETQYFGPGTRLLVL.

This chain joins TRBV5-1 and TRBJ2-1; 10 bases map to TRBD1. Germline loops: CDR1 SGHRS, CDR2 YFSETQ. Unmatched junction bases numbered 5, after V lost 4 bases and J lost 7 bases. This CDR3 is built from 14 residues. The CDR3 loop is CASSRGQGSNEQFF. CDR3 nucleotide sequence: TGCGCCAGCAGCCGGGGACAGGGGTCGAATGAGCAGTTCTTC.

The chain employs TRBV13 and TRBJ2-2; TRBD1 agrees at 8 bases. The CDR3 length is 15 residues. Germline CDR1 PRHDT, CDR2 FYEKMQ (reference sequence). J gave up 4 bases and V 5 bases, and 6 bases lay outside the gene matches. CDR3 bases: TGTGCCAGCAGCCATATGGACAGGGCCACCGGGGAGCTGTTTTTT. It specifies CASSHMDRATGELFF. Looking up the rest from reference TRBV13 and TRBJ2-2 gives the full variable domain: AAGVIQSPRHLIKEKRETATLKCYPIPRHDTVYWYQQGPGQDPQFLISFYEKMQSDKGSIPDRFSAQQFSDYHSELNMSSLELGDSALYFCASSHMDRATGELFFGEGSRLTVL.

The gene calls are TRBV28 and TRBJ2-1, with 8 bases fitting TRBD1. CDR3 size: 16 residues. V lost 6 bases to trimming and J lost 3 bases; unmatched junction nucleotides: 10. The germline gives CDR1 MDHEN, CDR2 SYDVKM. CDR3 region: CASRSQTGVNYNEQFF. The CDR3 DNA reads as TGTGCCAGCAGATCACAGACAGGGGTAAACTACAATGAGCAGTTCTTC.

This clone was seen a few times. V is TRBV7-8 and J is TRBJ1-2; TRBD1 might be the D (6 bases). Germline lookup yields CDR1 SGHVS and CDR2 FQNEAQ. Trimming stripped 4 bases from V and 4 bases from J, with 10 bases between. This CDR3 region has 13 residues. The CDR3, as DNA: TGTGCCAGCAGCTCACAGGGTTTCTATGGCTACACCTTC. It is translated as CASSSQGFYGYTF.

V usage is TRBV9 and J usage is TRBJ2-7, with 7 bases that match TRBD1. Germline V gene data show CDR1 as SGDLS and CDR2 as YYNGEE. The CDR3 contains 14 residues. With V trimmed by 0 bases and J by 4 bases, 4 bases remained unmatched. CDR3 nucleotide sequence: TGTGCCAGCAGCGTAGGACAGGGCTGGTACGAGCAGTACTTC. This gives the protein CASSVGQGWYEQYF.